The 17 T cell receptor beta chains below were found in one sample sequenced in a study of T cell repertoires in cytomegalovirus infection. Their antigens remain unidentified. TCRdb independently ran MiXCR on the reads; one entry per CDR3 protein. Here the sample spans about 60,000 distinct CDR3 sequences, around 33% being singletons. The source material was PBMCs, sequenced either directly or after in vitro stimulation (not recorded which). The receptors here all came from a human donor in good health (CMV status not recorded). Some clones in this sample may be carry-over from other donors' samples.

This clonotype has just a few counts. The rearrangement links TRBV18 to TRBJ1-5, with 8 positions matching TRBD1. Germline V lookup: CDR1 KGHSH, CDR2 LQKENI. The CDR3 has 14 residues. J lost 6 bases, V lost 3 bases, and 4 bases had no gene match. CDR3: CASSPDRAGQPQHF. Here the CDR3 DNA reads TGTGCCAGCTCACCGGACAGGGCGGGTCAGCCCCAGCATTTT.

This clonotype was found a few times. V gene TRBV10-3 combines with J gene TRBJ2-3; D call uncertain. V was shortened by 10 bases and J by 4 bases, with 15 bases between the two germline ends. Germline V gene lookup returns CDR1 ENHRY and CDR2 SYGVKD. There are 13 residues in the CDR3. CDR3 sequence reads: CATGLIPADTQYF. The CDR3 DNA follows: TGTGCCACGGGCTTGATCCCCGCAGATACGCAGTATTTT.

Remarks on this clonotype: This may arise from a read error, as a much more abundant clone is one base away. This chain links TRBV7-2 with TRBJ2-7, with 8 bases identical to TRBD2. The CDR3 covers 15 residues. The J segment lost 3 bases and the V segment lost 1 base, leaving 5 bases of the junction unmatched. Germline V CDR1 and CDR2: SGHTA, FQGNSA. The CDR3 loop reads CASSLVAGSFYEQYF. The CDR3 DNA reads as TGTGCCAGCAGCTTAGTAGCGGGGAGCTTCTACGAGCAGTACTTC.

The rearrangement joins TRBV7-4 to TRBJ2-3; D may match TRBD1 or TRBD2 (5 bases each). The V and J ends lost 2 bases and 7 bases respectively, with 19 bases between them. From germline, CDR1 is SGHVT and CDR2 SQSDAQ. This CDR3 has 16 residues. CDR3: CASSLFRGVTGNTQYF. CDR3 sequence (DNA): TGTGCCAGCAGCTTATTTAGGGGTGTGACGGGAAATACGCAGTATTTT.

Ten or more counts support this clonotype. The J gene is TRBJ2-2, the V gene TRBV4-3; TRBD2 matches 9 bases. There are 15 residues in the CDR3. The junction had 3 bases not matched to a gene; V was cut back by 4 bases and J by 3 bases. Per the germline V gene, CDR1 is LGHNA and CDR2 is YSLEER. DNA for the CDR3: TGCGCCAGCAGCCTGATAGCGGGGGACACCGGGGAGCTGTTTTTT. Translating gives CASSLIAGDTGELFF.

This chain joins TRBV10-3 and TRBJ2-6; D remains unclear. CDR1 and CDR2 (germline): ENHRY, SYGVKD. V lost 2 bases, J lost 0 bases, and 5 bases lay in between. The CDR3 has 15 residues. The CDR3 protein is CAISEGRSGANVLTF. In nucleotides, the CDR3 is TGTGCCATCAGTGAGGGGCGCTCTGGGGCCAACGTCCTGACTTTC.

This clonotype turned up a few times. This chain connects TRBV7-9 to TRBJ1-5, with D perhaps matching TRBD1 (5 bases). Germline loops: CDR1 SEHNR, CDR2 FQNEAQ (reference sequence). With 3 bases removed from V and 6 bases from J, the gap between germline ends came to 9 bases. This CDR3 has 13 residues. The chain's CDR3 is CASSFRAGQPQHF. The CDR3 DNA reads TGTGCCAGCAGCTTCAGGGCAGGTCAGCCCCAGCATTTT.

This chain joins TRBV19 and TRBJ1-3; D gene uncertain. V lost 5 bases, J lost 0 bases, and 11 bases lay in between. Germline V gives CDR1 LNHDA, CDR2 SQIVND (reference sequence). This CDR3 has 15 residues. CDR3 nucleotides: TGTGCCAGTAGTCTGGAGGCGAACTCTGGAAACACCATATATTTT. Protein product: CASSLEANSGNTIYF.

This sequence joins TRBV27 and TRBJ2-7; D remains unclear. In germline, CDR1 is MNHEY, CDR2 SMNVEV (reference sequence). The CDR3 covers 13 residues. V lost 5 bases and J 3 bases, leaving 11 bases between the germline ends. Here the CDR3 reads CASSVRSGYEQYF. Here the CDR3 DNA reads TGTGCCAGCAGTGTCCGGAGTGGCTACGAGCAGTACTTC.

This clonotype has only a few counts. The rearrangement joins TRBV6-5 to TRBJ1-2; D remains ambiguous. The CDR3 consists of 11 residues. V lost 3 bases and J 7 bases, leaving 6 bases between the germline ends. Germline CDR1 reads MNHEY; CDR2 reads SVGAGI. CDR3 protein: CASSYGAGYTF. The CDR3 nucleotides read TGTGCCAGCAGTTATGGTGCTGGCTACACCTTC.

The genes are TRBV19 and TRBJ2-7, with 9 bases that match TRBD2. The CDR3 has 13 residues. Germline values: CDR1 LNHDA, CDR2 SQIVND (reference sequence). Losses at the gene ends were 7 bases for V and 3 bases for J; bases not matched to a gene: 4. CDR3 sequence reads: CASTHSGSYEQYF. The CDR3 DNA follows: TGTGCCAGTACCCATAGCGGGAGCTACGAGCAGTACTTC.

The J gene is TRBJ2-3, the V gene TRBV7-8; TRBD2 matches 11 bases. The CDR3 has 18 residues. Per germline, CDR1 SGHVS and CDR2 FQNEAQ. The junction had 8 bases not matched to a gene; V was cut back by 1 base and J by 2 bases. This chain's CDR3 is CASSLGRGLAVYTDTQYF. In DNA, the CDR3 is TGTGCCAGCAGCTTAGGTCGGGGACTAGCGGTTTACACAGATACGCAGTATTTT. The full variable domain, with the rest looked up from reference TRBV7-8 and TRBJ2-3, is GAGVSQSPRYKVAKRGQDVALRCDPISGHVSLFWYQQALGQGPEFLTYFQNEAQLDKSGLPSDRFFAERPEGSVSTLKIQRTQQEDSAVYLCASSLGRGLAVYTDTQYFGPGTRLTVL.

This chain's CDR3 is CASKRQSNQPQHF. The CDR3 DNA follows: TGTGCCAGTAAAAGACAGAGCAATCAGCCCCAGCATTTT. The chain couples TRBV19 to TRBJ1-5, with D possibly matching TRBD1 (5 bases). The CDR3 is made up of 13 amino acids. In germline, CDR1 is LNHDA, CDR2 SQIVND (reference sequence). V shed 7 bases and J shed 1 base, with 8 bases lying between them. Variable domain in full (rest from reference TRBV19 and TRBJ1-5): DGGITQSPKYLFRKEGQNVTLSCEQNLNHDAMYWYRQDPGQGLRLIYYSQIVNDFQKGDIAEGYSVSREKKESFPLTVTSAQKNPTAFYLCASKRQSNQPQHFGDGTRLSIL.

This clonotype was detected only a few times. This rearrangement joins TRBV6-6 to TRBJ1-5; unclear D gene. The CDR3 length is 14 residues. Between the trimmed V and J ends, which lost 2 bases and 2 bases, there was a span of 7 bases. Per germline, CDR1 MNHNY and CDR2 SVGAGI (reference sequence). The CDR3 spells CASSYRGGNQPQHF. CDR3 DNA: TGTGCCAGCAGTTACCGGGGTGGCAATCAGCCCCAGCATTTT.

At least ten counts were recorded for this clonotype. V gene TRBV7-8 combines with J gene TRBJ1-6; the D is unclear. There are 15 residues in the CDR3. V gave up 7 bases and J gave up 7 bases, with 17 bases separating them. The germline V gene encodes CDR1 SGHVS and CDR2 FQNEAQ. CDR3 nucleotides: TGTGCCAGCACCGATCTGTTATCAGCCAATTCACCCCTCCACTTT. It encodes CASTDLLSANSPLHF. Together with reference TRBV7-8 and TRBJ1-6, the CDR3 gives the full variable domain: GAGVSQSPRYKVAKRGQDVALRCDPISGHVSLFWYQQALGQGPEFLTYFQNEAQLDKSGLPSDRFFAERPEGSVSTLKIQRTQQEDSAVYLCASTDLLSANSPLHFGNGTRLTVT.

The CDR3 region has the DNA TGTGCCAGCAGCACGAGGACAGGGGGCGACGAGCAGTACTTC. This gives the protein CASSTRTGGDEQYF. This chain uses TRBV11-1 with TRBJ2-7, with TRBD1 matching 11 bases. J was trimmed by 5 bases and V by 5 bases; bases with no gene match: 5. The CDR3 runs to 14 residues. Germline loops: CDR1 SGHAT, CDR2 FQDESV (reference sequence).

The rearrangement links TRBV10-3 to TRBJ1-6, with no clear D. The CDR3 length is 16 residues. The V and J ends lost 0 bases and 4 bases respectively, with 10 bases between them. From germline, CDR1 is ENHRY and CDR2 SYGVKD. Here the CDR3 DNA reads TGTGCCATCAGTGAGTCAAGGACCGCATATAATTCACCCCTCCACTTT. Protein: CAISESRTAYNSPLHF.